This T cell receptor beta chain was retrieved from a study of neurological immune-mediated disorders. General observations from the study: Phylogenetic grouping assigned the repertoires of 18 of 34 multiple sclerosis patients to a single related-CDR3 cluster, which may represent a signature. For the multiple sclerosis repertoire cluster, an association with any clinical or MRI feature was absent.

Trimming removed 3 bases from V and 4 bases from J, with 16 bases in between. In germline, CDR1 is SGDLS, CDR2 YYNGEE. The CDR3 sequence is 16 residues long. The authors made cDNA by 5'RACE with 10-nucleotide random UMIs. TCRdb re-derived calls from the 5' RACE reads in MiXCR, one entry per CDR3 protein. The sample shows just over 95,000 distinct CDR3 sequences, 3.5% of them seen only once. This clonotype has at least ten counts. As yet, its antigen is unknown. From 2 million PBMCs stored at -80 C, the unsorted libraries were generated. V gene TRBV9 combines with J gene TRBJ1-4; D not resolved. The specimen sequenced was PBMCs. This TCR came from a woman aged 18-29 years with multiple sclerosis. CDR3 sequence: CASSGGDTGFNEKLFF. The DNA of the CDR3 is TGTGCCAGCAGCGGGGGAGACACCGGCTTTAATGAAAAACTGTTTTTT.